The count of the clone carrying this T cell receptor (beta chain) is one. The data belong to a study of cytomegalovirus exposure and HLA in healthy donors. Germline CDR1 and CDR2: SGDLS and YYNGEE. This CDR3 is built from 15 residues. V was clipped by 2 bases and J by 5 bases; unmatched bases: 8. Here immunoSEQ multiplex PCR was the method, and the copy in TCRdb shows in-frame clones only, minus some. Of under 85,000 clones detected, approximately 93% appear once; the ten largest clones hold 2.5% to 3.5%. The sequenced material came from PBMCs. The chain combines TRBV9 with TRBJ2-7; 9 bases line up with TRBD2. This sequence was found in a woman in her late teens or twenties in good health and CMV-seropositive. The CDR3 loop is CASSVGLAGSHEQYF. In DNA, the CDR3 is TGTGCCAGCAGCGTTGGGCTAGCGGGGTCCCACGAGCAGTACTTC.